This is a list of T cell receptor beta chains from one sample in a study of CD8 T cells in ankylosing spondylitis. TCRdb called the 5' RACE reads again in MiXCR, with one record for every CDR3 protein. The sample lists roughly 250,000 distinct CDR3 sequences, around 7.8% occurring once. Sequenced sample: blood, either unsorted or a sorted T cell fraction (not recorded which). Receptors originate from a male donor with ankylosing spondylitis or in good health (not recorded which). The CDR3 runs from the conserved cysteine through the conserved F or W. Fields, in order: D gene, J gene, V gene, clone size, CDR3 DNA, CDR3 protein. D genes are given only for firm matches. A row's size may be missing; if present it is once, few, many or a size class.

>-|TRBJ2-4|TRBV20-1|many
TGCAGTGCTACTTTGCCCTCGGCGGGGAGTCACATTCAGTACTTC
CSATLPSAGSHIQYF
>TRBD1|TRBJ1-4|TRBV20-1|-
TGCAGTGCTAGAGATTATAGGGACAGGGTGGGAAAACTGTTTTTT
CSARDYRDRVGKLFF
>-|TRBJ1-1|TRBV5-1|many
TGCGCCAGCAGCTTGGGACTAGGGGGGGCGGGCACTGAAGCTTTCTTT
CASSLGLGGAGTEAFF
>-|TRBJ2-5|TRBV5-1|many
TGCGCCAGCAGCCTTACGGCCCAAGAGACCCAGTACTTC
CASSLTAQETQYF
>-|TRBJ1-4|TRBV4-1|-
TGCGCCAGCAGGGTGAGGGTACATGGTAATGAAAAACTGTTTTTT
CASRVRVHGNEKLFF
>-|TRBJ1-5|TRBV7-9|few
TGTGCCAGCAGCTTAAGCAGGGATGATCAGCCCCAGCATTTT
CASSLSRDDQPQHF
>TRBD1|TRBJ2-2|TRBV12-3/TRBV12-4|many
TGTGCCAGCAGTTACTTGACAGGGGCCGCTACCGGGGAGCTGTTTTTT
CASSYLTGAATGELFF
>-|TRBJ1-2|TRBV27|many
TGTGCCAGCAGCCCTAGTAATCCACTTGGGGGTGGCTACACCTTC
CASSPSNPLGGGYTF
>-|TRBJ1-4|TRBV30|-
TGTGCCTGGAGTGTACTTCGAGCAGGTCCAAATGAAAAACTGTTTTTT
CAWSVLRAGPNEKLFF
>TRBD2|TRBJ2-1|TRBV10-3|many
TGTGCCATCAGTGAGTCGAGTGGGAGGGATGAGCAGTTCTTC
CAISESSGRDEQFF
>TRBD2|TRBJ2-3|TRBV7-2|many
TGTGCCAGCAGTTCCCCTAGCGGGGTCACAGATACGCAGTATTTT
CASSSPSGVTDTQYF
>TRBD2|TRBJ2-5|TRBV29-1|many
TGCAGCGTCGTCCCGGGGGGCCAAGAGACCCAGTACTTC
CSVVPGGQETQYF